These T cell receptor beta chains were read from a single sample in a study of shared clonotypes between healthy human individuals. Using immunoSEQ multiplex PCR, the repertoire was profiled, and TCRdb retains in-frame clones only, with some absent. The table shows 1.5 million to 2.5 million clones, with about 95% occurring only once. The sample consisted of naive CD8+ T cells sorted from blood. The receptors stem from a man younger than 35 in good health. Each CDR3 is given with its conserved first and last residue. A D gene is named only where the DNA matches it firmly.

>17|NA|TRBJ2-1|TRBV19
CASSIAGPLSGYNEQFF
TGTGCCAGTAGTATAGCGGGACCACTTTCGGGCTACAATGAGCAGTTCTTC
>15|NA|TRBJ2-7|TRBV27
CASRPVPGGRWEQYF
TGTGCCAGCAGACCAGTCCCGGGTGGTCGTTGGGAGCAGTACTTC
>15|NA|TRBJ2-2|TRBV9
CASSGEGLNTGELFF
TGTGCCAGCAGCGGTGAGGGGTTGAACACCGGGGAGCTGTTTTTT
>13|NA|TRBJ2-5|TRBV5-4
CASSPGPQETQYF
TGTGCCAGCAGCCCGGGACCTCAAGAGACCCAGTACTTC
>15|TRBD2|TRBJ2-1|TRBV28
CASSFGLAGNNEQFF
TGTGCCAGCAGTTTCGGACTAGCGGGAAACAATGAGCAGTTCTTC
>13|TRBD2|TRBJ2-5|TRBV6-5
CASTAGGEETQYF
TGTGCCAGCACGGCGGGAGGGGAAGAGACCCAGTACTTC
>17|NA|TRBJ1-4|TRBV7-9
CASSIILAVATNEKLFF
TGTGCCAGCAGCATCATCTTGGCCGTTGCAACTAATGAAAAACTGTTTTTT
>16|TRBD2|TRBJ2-3|TRBV11-2
CASSYSGDFLTDTQYF
TGTGCCAGCAGCTATAGCGGGGATTTTCTCACAGATACGCAGTATTTT
>16|TRBD1|TRBJ2-5|TRBV11-2
CASSLTGTGVGETQYF
TGTGCCAGCAGCCTCACCGGGACAGGGGTGGGAGAGACCCAGTACTTC
>14|NA|TRBJ2-3|TRBV7-9
CATSRRPSTDTQYF
TGTGCCACATCACGGAGGCCTAGCACAGATACGCAGTATTTT